The 7 T cell receptor beta chains listed next were all sequenced from one sample in a study of identifying expanded T cells in peripheral blood. Assay: immunoSEQ multiplex PCR; the TCRdb copy retains only in-frame clones and omits some. The sample consists of tens of thousands of clones, 84% of them appearing once. Sequencing input: blood. Source of these receptors: a person between 18 and 70 years old in good health.

Note on this clone: The junction differs from germline at one of its ends, possibly a read error. This chain joins TRBV7-7 and TRBJ2-5; a weak D match, TRBD2 (7 bases). CDR1 is SSHAT and CDR2 is FNYEAQ in the germline V gene (reference sequence). This CDR3 spans 15 amino acids. The CDR3 coding sequence is TGTGCTAGCAGCTTAGGGGGGGCAGGCCAAGAGACCCAGTACTTC. It is translated as CASSLGGAGQETQYF. The full variable domain, completed using reference TRBV7-7 and TRBJ2-5, is GAGVSQSPRYKVTKRGQDVTLRCDPISSHATLYWYQQALGQGPEFLTYFNYEAQPDKSGLPSDRFSAERPEGSISTLTIQRTEQRDSAMYRCASSLGGAGQETQYFGPGTRLLVL.

This clone appeared once. The chain recombines TRBV13 with TRBJ2-7, with TRBD2 identical over 7 bases. With V trimmed by 0 bases and J by 0 bases, 11 bases remained unmatched. This CDR3 contains 18 residues. Looked up from germline, CDR1 is PRHDT and CDR2 is FYEKMQ (reference sequence). CDR3 in amino acids: CASSLGPLRERGSYEQYF. In nucleotides, the CDR3 is TGTGCCAGCAGCTTAGGCCCTCTAAGGGAGCGGGGCTCCTACGAGCAGTACTTC. Based on the CDR3 plus reference TRBV13 and TRBJ2-7, the full variable domain is AAGVIQSPRHLIKEKRETATLKCYPIPRHDTVYWYQQGPGQDPQFLISFYEKMQSDKGSIPDRFSAQQFSDYHSELNMSSLELGDSALYFCASSLGPLRERGSYEQYFGPGTRLTVT.

This rearrangement joins TRBV5-6 to TRBJ2-7, with D possibly TRBD1 on 5 matching bases. CDR3 length equals 13 residues. Trimming removed 4 bases at V and 3 bases at J, with 11 bases between. CDR1 SGHDT and CDR2 YYEEEE come from the germline V gene. CDR3 protein: CASSPGSFYEQYF. The DNA of the CDR3 is TGTGCCAGCAGCCCAGGGTCCTTCTACGAGCAGTACTTC.

To note about this clone: The junction departs from germline at one end; a sequencing error may be responsible. J is TRBJ2-7 and V is TRBV6-1; D could derive from TRBD1 or TRBD2 (5 bases each). Germline CDR1 is MNHNS and CDR2 is SASEGT. The CDR3 consists of 14 residues. The DNA of the CDR3 is TGTGCCAGCAGACGGGACGCCTGGGGTTACGAGCAGTGCTTC. Its protein is CASRRDAWGYEQCF.

CDR3: CASSLSGATDTQYF. The CDR3 coding sequence is TGCGCCAGCAGCTTGAGCGGGGCCACAGATACGCAGTATTTT. The V and J genes are TRBV5-1 and TRBJ2-3, with 7 bases that match TRBD2. Germline V CDR1 and CDR2: SGHRS, YFSETQ. The CDR3 runs 14 residues. The junction had 1 base not matched to a gene; V was cut back by 1 base and J by 2 bases.

The chain combines TRBV6-6 with TRBJ1-4; D remains ambiguous. V lost 0 bases to trimming and J lost 7 bases, with 12 bases between them. The CDR3 is 15 amino acids. Germline values: CDR1 MNHNY, CDR2 SVGAGI (reference sequence). The CDR3 DNA follows: TGTGCCAGCAGTTACTCCTCGGGGTTCGCTGAAAAACTGTTTTTT. It specifies CASSYSSGFAEKLFF.

J is TRBJ2-1 and V is TRBV6-1, with 9 bases that match TRBD2. With 3 bases clipped from V and 0 bases from J, the junction kept 9 bases outside the gene matches. This CDR3 has 18 amino acids. The germline gives CDR1 MNHNS, CDR2 SASEGT. The CDR3 bases are TGTGCCAGCAGTGAGGGACTAGCCCTCGTTGGCTCCTACAATGAGCAGTTCTTC. As protein: CASSEGLALVGSYNEQFF.